The source of this T cell receptor (beta chain) is a study of T cells in Graves' hyperthyroidism and ophthalmopathy. RNA transcripts gave rise to amplified TCR beta CDR3 regions. The HTBI set primed first-round TCR CDR3 RT-PCR. A single record per CDR3 protein comes from TCRdb applying MiXCR to the multiplex PCR reads. Of roughly 300,000 distinct CDR3 sequences detected, 21% appear once; the ten largest clones hold roughly 52%. Germline V gene data show CDR1 as MNHNS and CDR2 as SASEGT. V lost 6 bases and J lost 0, with 9 bases in between. The CDR3 is 15 residues long. The chain employs TRBV6-1 and TRBJ2-6; D unclear. The TCR was taken from a woman in her forties or fifties with Graves' hyperthyroidism. Sequencing used blood. Here the CDR3 reads CASRGRSSGANVLTF. The CDR3 DNA follows: TGTGCCAGCAGAGGCAGATCCTCTGGGGCCAACGTCCTGACTTTC.